This T cell receptor beta chain came from a study of T cells in Graves' hyperthyroidism and ophthalmopathy. The hyperthyroidism patients had all been newly diagnosed, and their disease duration was under 2 months. Their ages ranged from 18 to 65 years. This clonotype came up many times. Its antigen is unidentified. Broader study findings: Blood also showed most of the thyroid clonotypes that were expanded above 0.001.

Germline V gene lookup returns CDR1 KGHSH and CDR2 LQKENI. J gave up 0 bases and V 6 bases, and 2 bases lay outside the gene matches. This CDR3 has 16 residues. Using RNA transcripts as the source, TCR beta CDR3 regions were amplified. During a first-round RT-PCR of the TCR CDR3, the HTBI primer set was used. Each CDR3 protein gets one entry after TCRdb re-called the multiplex PCR reads with MiXCR. Among a few hundred thousand distinct CDR3 sequences, roughly 13% were seen once, and the ten largest hold about 5%. This clonotype originated in a woman younger than 30 with Graves' hyperthyroidism. The source material was blood. The V and J genes are TRBV18 and TRBJ2-7; 16 bases align to TRBD2. CDR3 bases: TGTGCCAGCTCGGGACTAGCGGGAGGGAGCTCCTACGAGCAGTACTTC. This sequence encodes CASSGLAGGSSYEQYF.